These 18 T cell receptor beta chains were all obtained from the same sample, sequenced in a study of T-cell reconstitution after alpha-beta-depleted transplantation in children. TCRbeta library construction was performed incorporating unique molecular identifiers. One entry per CDR3 protein results from TCRdb running MiXCR on the PCR reads. There are about 420,000 distinct CDR3 sequences in the sample; about 11% occur only once, and over 4.5% lies in the top ten. Sequencing was performed on PBMCs from the stem cell graft donor, taken from the stem cell graft. All receptors come from a human donor who donated a stem cell graft to a child with acute myeloid leukemia.

This clonotype was counted between two and nine times. The chain links TRBV29-1 to TRBJ1-5, with D perhaps TRBD1 (5 bases). V lost 4 bases and J lost 0, with 13 bases in between. The CDR3 has 15 amino acids. Germline values: CDR1 SQVTM, CDR2 ANQGSEA. Here the CDR3 DNA reads TGCAGCGTTGTTTTGGGACCAAATAGCAATCAGCCCCAGCATTTT. It translates to CSVVLGPNSNQPQHF.

At least ten counts were recorded for this clonotype. The chain links TRBV10-1 to TRBJ2-7; TRBD2 agrees at 8 bases. Germline lookup yields CDR1 WNHNN and CDR2 SYGVQD (reference sequence). This CDR3 has 18 amino acids. J gave up 3 bases and V 5 bases, and 18 bases lay outside the gene matches. The CDR3 coding sequence is TGCGCCAGCAGTAATGGGGCACCGACGGAGCGGGAGAGCTACGAGCAGTACTTC. It codes for CASSNGAPTERESYEQYF.

This clonotype was counted at least ten times. V gene TRBV6-5 combines with J gene TRBJ2-1; D is uncertain. The germline V gene has CDR1 MNHEY and CDR2 SVGAGI. V lost 6 bases and J lost 5, with 14 bases in between. The CDR3 is 14 residues long. The CDR3 sequence is CASSLIGQNNEQFF. CDR3 nucleotide sequence: TGTGCCAGCAGCCTCATAGGTCAAAACAATGAGCAGTTCTTC.

Regarding this clonotype: The junction departs from germline at one end; a sequencing error may be responsible. CDR3 coding DNA: TGTGCTAGCAGCCCTAGACTAGCGGGAGCGCAGTCCTACAATGAGCAGTTCTTC. As protein: CASSPRLAGAQSYNEQFF. This chain connects TRBV7-7 to TRBJ2-1, with 12 bases aligning to TRBD2. CDR1 and CDR2 from the germline V gene are SSHAT and FNYEAQ (reference sequence). This CDR3 comprises 18 residues.

CDR3 in amino acids: CASSSRTGGNQPQHF. The DNA for the CDR3 is TGTGCCAGCAGCTCCCGGACAGGAGGGAATCAGCCCCAGCATTTT. This chain links TRBV7-8 with TRBJ1-5; 7 positions agree with TRBD1. Germline V gene data show CDR1 as SGHVS and CDR2 as FQNEAQ. The CDR3 is 15 residues long. The J segment lost 4 bases and the V segment lost 4 bases, leaving 7 bases of the junction unmatched.

This clonotype was counted only a few times. The chain carries TRBV15 and TRBJ2-1; TRBD2 might be the D (6 bases). The CDR3 extends over 17 amino acids. Germline CDR1 is LNHNV and CDR2 is YYDKDF (reference sequence). Trimming shortened V by 0 bases and J by 6 bases, and 18 bases separated the two germline ends. The CDR3 here is CATSRDIASRGSNEQFF. The DNA for the CDR3 is TGTGCCACCAGCAGAGATATTGCTTCGCGGGGTTCCAATGAGCAGTTCTTC.

This clonotype was found a few times. The genes are TRBV20-1 and TRBJ1-5; D may be TRBD1 (6 bases). The CDR3 loop spans 13 amino acids. V lost 6 bases and J 4 bases, leaving 13 bases between the germline ends. CDR1 and CDR2 from the germline V gene are DFQATT and SNEGSKA (reference sequence). This chain's CDR3 is CSASTGSNQPQHF. For the CDR3, the DNA is TGCAGTGCCTCTACAGGGAGTAATCAGCCCCAGCATTTT.

Only a few counts were recorded for this clonotype. This rearrangement joins TRBV12-3 or TRBV12-4 to TRBJ1-2; D gene unclear. V lost 2 bases and J 3 bases, leaving 13 bases between the germline ends. The CDR3 has 15 residues. CDR3 residues: CASSLTGRSDYGYTF. The CDR3 DNA follows: TGTGCCAGCAGTTTAACGGGGAGATCGGACTATGGCTACACCTTC.

This clonotype was detected only a few times. The chain uses TRBV10-2 and TRBJ1-4; D remains unclear. The length of the CDR3 is 16 residues. Germline V gives CDR1 WSHSY, CDR2 SAAADI. The V end was cut by 0 bases, the J end by 7 bases, with 15 bases between. CDR3 in amino acids: CASSESVSAGIEKLFF. DNA of the CDR3: TGCGCCAGCAGTGAGTCGGTGTCAGCGGGAATTGAAAAACTGTTTTTT.

As concerns this clonotype: This may be a read error, as it is one base from a much larger clone. The gene calls are TRBV15 and TRBJ2-1; D remains unclear. Trimming took 2 bases from V and 2 from J, leaving 10 bases between them. Germline-derived CDR1 and CDR2 are LNHNV and YYDKDF (reference sequence). This CDR3 region has 15 residues. This CDR3 is CATSRSLEPYNEQFF. The CDR3 coding sequence is TGTGCCACCAGCAGATCTCTAGAACCCTACAATGAGCAGTTCTTC.

This clonotype showed up many times. The chain combines TRBV6-2 or TRBV6-3 with TRBJ2-7; 12 bases map to TRBD2. Germline V lookup: CDR1 MNHEY, CDR2 SVGEGT. The CDR3 runs 14 residues. V shed 5 bases and J 5 bases; nucleotides not matched to a gene: 4. CDR3 residues: CASSPRLAGDEQYF. The CDR3 coding sequence is TGTGCCAGCAGTCCCAGACTAGCGGGAGACGAGCAGTACTTC.

This clonotype came up a few times. The chain is built from TRBV10-3 and TRBJ1-5, with D unclear. This CDR3 is built from 17 residues. CDR1 ENHRY and CDR2 SYGVKD come from the germline V gene. The ends were cut back, 1 base at V and 4 bases at J, with 17 bases in the middle. CDR3 residues: CAISEWFGSRSNQPQHF. Written as DNA, the CDR3 is TGTGCCATCAGTGAGTGGTTTGGCTCCCGTTCAAATCAGCCCCAGCATTTT.

This clonotype was observed a few times. The chain combines TRBV11-2 with TRBJ1-2; D is possibly TRBD1 (6 bases). CDR1 is SGHAT, CDR2 FQNNGV, per germline. This CDR3 has 14 residues. V was clipped by 5 bases and J by 6 bases, with 16 bases between them. DNA of the CDR3: TGTGCCAGCAGCCCCAACCAGGGGAAGAATGGCTACACCTTC. Its protein is CASSPNQGKNGYTF.

The chain is built from TRBV9 and TRBJ2-2, with 7 bases that match TRBD1. V gave up 4 bases and J gave up 7 bases; unmatched junction bases: 7. The CDR3 contains 14 residues. Germline V gene data show CDR1 as SGDLS and CDR2 as YYNGEE. In DNA form, the CDR3 reads TGTGCCAGCAGCCCAACAGGGGTAGGCGGGGAGCTGTTTTTT. This translates into CASSPTGVGGELFF.

Ten or more counts support this clonotype. The chain carries TRBV20-1 and TRBJ2-7, with TRBD1 identical over 7 bases. CDR1 is DFQATT, CDR2 SNEGSKA, per germline (reference sequence). The V and J ends lost 2 bases and 1 base, in that order; junction bases with no gene match: 5. The CDR3 sequence is 14 residues long. CDR3: CSARPGQVSYEQYF. Here the CDR3 DNA reads TGCAGTGCTAGACCCGGACAGGTTTCCTACGAGCAGTACTTC.

This clonotype was found a few times. The genes are TRBV7-8 and TRBJ2-7, with TRBD1 matching 10 bases. The CDR3 has 15 amino acids. Germline CDR1 reads SGHVS; CDR2 reads FQNEAQ. V gave up 6 bases and J gave up 5 bases; unmatched junction bases: 10. DNA for the CDR3: TGTGCCAGCAGTACGAGCCGGGACAGGGGACACGAGCAGTACTTC. The encoded protein is CASSTSRDRGHEQYF.

This clonotype has at least ten counts. The chain links TRBV5-1 to TRBJ1-5; a weak D match, TRBD1 (5 bases). Per the germline V gene, CDR1 is SGHRS and CDR2 is YFSETQ. V was cut by 4 bases and J by 4 bases, with 15 bases left in between. The CDR3 has 15 amino acids. This CDR3 reads CASSRDGSRNQPQHF. CDR3 DNA: TGCGCCAGCAGCCGGGACGGTTCGAGGAATCAGCCCCAGCATTTT.

This clonotype was counted between two and nine times. This chain links TRBV6-1 with TRBJ2-7; TRBD1 agrees at 9 bases. CDR1 and CDR2 from the germline V gene are MNHNS and SASEGT. This CDR3 spans 16 amino acids. V was clipped by 5 bases and J by 5 bases; unmatched bases: 13. DNA for the CDR3: TGTGCCAGCAGTCGCGCCCCGGGACAGGGAAGGGACGAGCAGTACTTC. It codes for CASSRAPGQGRDEQYF.